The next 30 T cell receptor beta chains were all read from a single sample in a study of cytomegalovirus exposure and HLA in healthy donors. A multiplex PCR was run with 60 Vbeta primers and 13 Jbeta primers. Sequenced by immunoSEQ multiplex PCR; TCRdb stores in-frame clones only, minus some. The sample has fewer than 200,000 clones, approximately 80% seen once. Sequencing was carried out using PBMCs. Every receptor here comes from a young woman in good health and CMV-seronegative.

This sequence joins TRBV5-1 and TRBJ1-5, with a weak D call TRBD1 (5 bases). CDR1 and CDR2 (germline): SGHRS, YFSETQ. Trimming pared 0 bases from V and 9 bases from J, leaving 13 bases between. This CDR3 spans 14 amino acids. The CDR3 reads CASSLGGGESPQHF. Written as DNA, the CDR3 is TGCGCCAGCAGCTTGGGTGGGGGGGAATCGCCCCAGCATTTT.

CDR3 sequence (DNA): TGTGCCAGCACCTGGACAGGCGATAGCAATCAGCCCCAGCATTTT. Protein: CASTWTGDSNQPQHF. The genes are TRBV6-1 and TRBJ1-5; 7 bases agree with TRBD1. With V trimmed by 7 bases and J by 0 bases, 6 bases remained unmatched. CDR1 MNHNS and CDR2 SASEGT come from the germline V gene. The CDR3 spans 15 residues.

CDR3 protein: CSATLNEQFF. CDR3 DNA: TGCAGTGCTACGTTGAATGAGCAGTTCTTC. V and J are TRBV20-1 and TRBJ2-1; D unresolved. Trimming removed 4 bases from V and 7 bases from J, with 5 bases in between. CDR1 and CDR2 (germline): DFQATT, SNEGSKA (reference sequence). The CDR3 contains 10 residues.

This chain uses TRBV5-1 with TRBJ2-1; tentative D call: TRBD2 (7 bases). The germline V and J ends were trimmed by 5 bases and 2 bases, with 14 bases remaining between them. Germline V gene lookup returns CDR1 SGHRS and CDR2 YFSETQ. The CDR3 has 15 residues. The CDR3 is CASRSSGGPYNEQFF. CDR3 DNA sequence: TGCGCCAGCAGGTCCTCGGGGGGCCCCTACAATGAGCAGTTCTTC.

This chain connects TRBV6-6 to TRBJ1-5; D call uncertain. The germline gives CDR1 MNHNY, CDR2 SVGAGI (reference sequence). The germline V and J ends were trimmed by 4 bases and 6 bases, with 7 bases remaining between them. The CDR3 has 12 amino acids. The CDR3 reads CASSFRGQPQHF. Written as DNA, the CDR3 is TGTGCCAGCAGTTTTAGAGGTCAGCCCCAGCATTTT.

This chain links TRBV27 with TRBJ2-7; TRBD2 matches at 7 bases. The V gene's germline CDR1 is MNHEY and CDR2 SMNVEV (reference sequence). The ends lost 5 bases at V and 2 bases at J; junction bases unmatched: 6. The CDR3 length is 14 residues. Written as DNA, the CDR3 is TGTGCCAGCAGTCCCAGGCTAGCGGCCTACGAGCAGTACTTC. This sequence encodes CASSPRLAAYEQYF.

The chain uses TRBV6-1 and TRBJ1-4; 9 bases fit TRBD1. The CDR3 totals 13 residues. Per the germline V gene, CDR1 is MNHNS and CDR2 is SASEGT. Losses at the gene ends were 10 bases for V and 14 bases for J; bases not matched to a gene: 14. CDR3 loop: CATDRGYSSWLFF. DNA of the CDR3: TGTGCCACCGACAGGGGGTACAGTTCTTGGCTGTTTTTT.

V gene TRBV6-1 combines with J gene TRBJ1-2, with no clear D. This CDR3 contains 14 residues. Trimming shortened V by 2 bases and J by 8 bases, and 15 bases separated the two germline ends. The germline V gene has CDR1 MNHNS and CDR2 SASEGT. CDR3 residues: CASSETVVPGGYTF. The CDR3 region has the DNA TGTGCCAGCAGTGAAACCGTGGTCCCAGGAGGCTACACCTTC.

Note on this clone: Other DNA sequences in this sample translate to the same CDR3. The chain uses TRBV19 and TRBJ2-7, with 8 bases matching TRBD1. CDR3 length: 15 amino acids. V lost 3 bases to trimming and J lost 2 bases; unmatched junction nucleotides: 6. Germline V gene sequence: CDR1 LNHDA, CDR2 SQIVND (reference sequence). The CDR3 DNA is TGTGCCAGTAGTATTGGGACAGGAGATCCCTACGAGCAGTACTTC. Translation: CASSIGTGDPYEQYF.

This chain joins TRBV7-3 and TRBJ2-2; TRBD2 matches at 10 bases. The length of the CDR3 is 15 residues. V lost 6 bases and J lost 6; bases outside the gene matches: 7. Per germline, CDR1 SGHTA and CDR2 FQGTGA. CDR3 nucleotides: TGTGCCAGCAGTCCTAGCGGGAGCTTAGCCGGGGAGCTGTTTTTT. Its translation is CASSPSGSLAGELFF.

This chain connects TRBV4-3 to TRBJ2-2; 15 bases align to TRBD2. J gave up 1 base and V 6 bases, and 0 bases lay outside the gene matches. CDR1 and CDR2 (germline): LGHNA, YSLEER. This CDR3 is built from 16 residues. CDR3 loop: CASRGLAGGNTGELFF. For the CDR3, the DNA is TGCGCCAGCAGGGGACTAGCGGGAGGGAACACCGGGGAGCTGTTTTTT.

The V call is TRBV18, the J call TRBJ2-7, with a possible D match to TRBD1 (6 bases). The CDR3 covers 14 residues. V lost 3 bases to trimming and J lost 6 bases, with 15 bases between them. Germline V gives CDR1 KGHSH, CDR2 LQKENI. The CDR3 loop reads CASSPMTGGSEQYF. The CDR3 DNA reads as TGTGCCAGCTCACCTATGACAGGTGGGTCCGAGCAGTACTTC. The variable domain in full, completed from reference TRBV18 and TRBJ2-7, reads NAGVMQNPRHLVRRRGQEARLRCSPMKGHSHVYWYRQLPEEGLKFMVYLQKENIIDESGMPKERFSAEFPKEGPSILRIQQVVRGDSAAYFCASSPMTGGSEQYFGPGTRLTVT.

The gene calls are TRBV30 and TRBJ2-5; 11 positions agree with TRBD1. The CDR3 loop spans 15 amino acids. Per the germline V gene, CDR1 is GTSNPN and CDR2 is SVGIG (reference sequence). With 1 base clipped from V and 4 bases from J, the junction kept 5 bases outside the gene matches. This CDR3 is CAWSAGQGAGETQYF. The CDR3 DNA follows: TGTGCCTGGAGTGCAGGACAGGGGGCAGGAGAGACCCAGTACTTC.

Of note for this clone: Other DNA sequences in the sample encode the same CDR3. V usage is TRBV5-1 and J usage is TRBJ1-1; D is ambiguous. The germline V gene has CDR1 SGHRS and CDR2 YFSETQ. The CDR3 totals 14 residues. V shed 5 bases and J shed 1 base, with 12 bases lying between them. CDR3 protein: CASSLSGGNTEAFF. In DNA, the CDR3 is TGCGCCAGCAGTCTGTCGGGAGGGAACACTGAAGCTTTCTTT.

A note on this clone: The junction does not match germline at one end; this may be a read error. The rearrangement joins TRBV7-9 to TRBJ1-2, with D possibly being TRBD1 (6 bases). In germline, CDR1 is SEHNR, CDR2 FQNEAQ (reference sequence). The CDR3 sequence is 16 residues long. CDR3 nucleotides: TGTGCCAGCAGCTTAAATAGAGGGGGAGCTAACCATGGCTACACCTTC. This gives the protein CASSLNRGGANHGYTF.

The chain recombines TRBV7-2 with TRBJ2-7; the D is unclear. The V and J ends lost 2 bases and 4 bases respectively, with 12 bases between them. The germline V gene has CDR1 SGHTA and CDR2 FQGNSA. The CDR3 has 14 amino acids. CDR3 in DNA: TGTGCCAGCAGCTTATCGCTACTTCGATACGAGCAGTACTTC. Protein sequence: CASSLSLLRYEQYF. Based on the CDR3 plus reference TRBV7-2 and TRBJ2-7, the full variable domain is GAGVSQSPSNKVTEKGKDVELRCDPISGHTALYWYRQSLGQGLEFLIYFQGNSAPDKSGLPSDRFSAERTGGSVSTLTIQRTQQEDSAVYLCASSLSLLRYEQYFGPGTRLTVT.

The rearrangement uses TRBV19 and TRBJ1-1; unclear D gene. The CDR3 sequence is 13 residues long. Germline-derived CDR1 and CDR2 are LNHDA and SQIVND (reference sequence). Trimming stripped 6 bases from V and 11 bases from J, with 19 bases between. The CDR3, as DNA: TGTGCCAGTAGCCCAGCAGCCGCAGCGGGGGCTTTCTTT. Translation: CASSPAAAAGAFF.

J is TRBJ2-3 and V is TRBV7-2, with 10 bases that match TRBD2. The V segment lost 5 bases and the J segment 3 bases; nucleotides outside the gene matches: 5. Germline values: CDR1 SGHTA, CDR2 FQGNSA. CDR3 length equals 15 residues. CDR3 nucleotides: TGTGCCAGCAGCAAATCTAGCGGGAGAACAGATACGCAGTATTTT. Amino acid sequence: CASSKSSGRTDTQYF.

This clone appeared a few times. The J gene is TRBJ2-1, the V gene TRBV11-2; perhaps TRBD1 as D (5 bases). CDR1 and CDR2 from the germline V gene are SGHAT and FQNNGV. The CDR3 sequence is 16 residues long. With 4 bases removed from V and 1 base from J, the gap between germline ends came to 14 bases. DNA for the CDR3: TGTGCCAGCAGCTCCGTTAGGACACAATCCTACAATGAGCAGTTCTTC. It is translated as CASSSVRTQSYNEQFF.

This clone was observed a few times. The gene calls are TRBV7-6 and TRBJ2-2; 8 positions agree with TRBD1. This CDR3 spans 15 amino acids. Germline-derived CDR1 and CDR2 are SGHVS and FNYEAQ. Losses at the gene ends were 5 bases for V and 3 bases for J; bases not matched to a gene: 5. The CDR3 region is CASSLDRGDTGELFF. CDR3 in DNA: TGTGCCAGCAGCCTCGACAGGGGTGACACCGGGGAGCTGTTTTTT. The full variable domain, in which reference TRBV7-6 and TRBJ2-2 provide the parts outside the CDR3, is GAGVSQSPRYKVTKRGQDVALRCDPISGHVSLYWYRQALGQGPEFLTYFNYEAQQDKSGLPNDRFSAERPEGSISTLTIQRTEQRDSAMYRCASSLDRGDTGELFFGEGSRLTVL.

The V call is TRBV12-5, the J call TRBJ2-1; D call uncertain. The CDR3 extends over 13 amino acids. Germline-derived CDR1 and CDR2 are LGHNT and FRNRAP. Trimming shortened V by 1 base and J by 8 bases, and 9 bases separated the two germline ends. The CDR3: CASGLEHSHEQFF. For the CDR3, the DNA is TGTGCTAGTGGTTTGGAACATTCCCATGAGCAGTTCTTC.

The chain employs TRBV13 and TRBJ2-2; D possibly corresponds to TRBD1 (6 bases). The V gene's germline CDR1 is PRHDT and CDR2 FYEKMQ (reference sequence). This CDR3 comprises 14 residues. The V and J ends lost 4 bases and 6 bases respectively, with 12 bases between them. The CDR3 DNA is TGTGCCAGCAGCTACGCCAGGGGATCCGGGGAGCTGTTTTTT. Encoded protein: CASSYARGSGELFF.

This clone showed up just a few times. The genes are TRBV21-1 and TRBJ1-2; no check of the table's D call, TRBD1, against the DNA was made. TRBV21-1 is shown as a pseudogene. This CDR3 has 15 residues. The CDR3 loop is CASSLVGTALHGYTF. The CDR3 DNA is TGTGCCAGCAGCCTCGTAGGGACAGCCCTCCATGGCTACACCTTC.

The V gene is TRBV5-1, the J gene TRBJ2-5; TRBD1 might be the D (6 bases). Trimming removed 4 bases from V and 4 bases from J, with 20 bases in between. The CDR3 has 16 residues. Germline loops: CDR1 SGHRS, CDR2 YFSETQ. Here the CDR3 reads CASSTSTGSFGETQYF. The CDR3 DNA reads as TGCGCCAGCAGCACCTCCACAGGGTCCTTTGGAGAGACCCAGTACTTC.

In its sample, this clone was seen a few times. The CDR3 bases are TGCGCCAGCAGCCAACAGGGGGCGGGGACCGGGGAGCTGTTTTTT. This encodes CASSQQGAGTGELFF. The gene calls are TRBV4-1 and TRBJ2-2; 8 bases fit TRBD1. Germline V lookup: CDR1 MGHRA, CDR2 YSYEKL. The CDR3 totals 15 residues. Losses at the gene ends were 2 bases for V and 5 bases for J; bases not matched to a gene: 4.

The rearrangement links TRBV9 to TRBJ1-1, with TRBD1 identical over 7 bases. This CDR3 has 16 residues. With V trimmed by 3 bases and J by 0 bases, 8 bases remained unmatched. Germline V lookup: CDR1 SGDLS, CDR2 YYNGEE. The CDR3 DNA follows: TGTGCCAGCAGCGCGATACAGGGGAACATGAACACTGAAGCTTTCTTT. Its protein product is CASSAIQGNMNTEAFF.

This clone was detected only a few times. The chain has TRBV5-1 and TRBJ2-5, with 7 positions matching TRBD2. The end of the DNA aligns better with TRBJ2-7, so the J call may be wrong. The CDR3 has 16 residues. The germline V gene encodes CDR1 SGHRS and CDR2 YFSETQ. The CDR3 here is CASSLAGTTTYYEQYF. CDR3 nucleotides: TGCGCCAGCAGCCTTGCGGGGACTACCACGTACTACGAGCAGTACTTC.

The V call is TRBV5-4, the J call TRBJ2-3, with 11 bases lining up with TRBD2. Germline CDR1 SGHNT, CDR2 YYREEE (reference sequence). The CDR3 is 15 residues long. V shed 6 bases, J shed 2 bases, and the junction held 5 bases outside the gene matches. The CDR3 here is CASNLGLAVTDTQYF. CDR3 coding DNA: TGTGCCAGCAACCTGGGACTAGCGGTCACAGATACGCAGTATTTT.

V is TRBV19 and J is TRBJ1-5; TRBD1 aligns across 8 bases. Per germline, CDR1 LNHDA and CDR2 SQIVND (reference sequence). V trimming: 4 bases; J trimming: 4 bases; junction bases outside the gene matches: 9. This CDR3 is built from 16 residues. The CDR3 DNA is TGTGCCAGTAGTACCGCCCCGGGACAGGCAAATCAGCCCCAGCATTTT. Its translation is CASSTAPGQANQPQHF.

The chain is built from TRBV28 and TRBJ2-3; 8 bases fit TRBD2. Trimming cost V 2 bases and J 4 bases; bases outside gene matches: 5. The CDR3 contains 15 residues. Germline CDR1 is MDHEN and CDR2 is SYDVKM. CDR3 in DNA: TGTGCCAGCAGTTTAAGCGGGGGAGACCCAGATACGCAGTATTTT. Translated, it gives CASSLSGGDPDTQYF. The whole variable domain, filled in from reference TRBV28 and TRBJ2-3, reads DVKVTQSSRYLVKRTGEKVFLECVQDMDHENMFWYRQDPGLGLRLIYFSYDVKMKEKGDIPEGYSVSREKKERFSLILESASTNQTSMYLCASSLSGGDPDTQYFGPGTRLTVL.